This T cell receptor beta chain was obtained from a study of CD8 T cells in ankylosing spondylitis (dated by TCRdb to between 2016 and 2019). Some background on the complete study: The study profiled T cell receptor beta repertoires in healthy donors and ankylosing spondylitis patients to find disease-linked TCR variants. Samples of peripheral blood were taken, and for ankylosing spondylitis patients, synovial fluid was collected as well. The full study cohort comprised about 24 ankylosing spondylitis patients and 110 or so healthy donors. Results the study describes overall, beyond this receptor: Blood from ankylosing spondylitis patients appeared to be characterized by a TCR beta motif composed of eight highly homologous amino acid variants. In peripheral blood, the disease-linked clones were found at relatively low frequencies and had a CD8+ phenotype. The disease-linked clones were reported as significantly enriched in matched synovial fluid samples from ankylosing spondylitis patients. Some motif variants had previously been reported in the synovial fluid and blood of reactive arthritis patients, which suggests shared mechanisms of disease initiation.

Its CDR3 holds 15 amino acids, cysteine through phenylalanine. Left in the record is the CDR3 DNA by itself, 45 bases read in frame from the first base. Sequences SGHVS (CDR1) and FQNEAQ (CDR2) are obtained from the germline V gene. V trim: 1 base; J trim: 5 bases; unmatched bases: 3. Regarding this clonotype: What this receptor recognizes is not known. Base qualities are not recorded, but no much larger clone differs from it by a single base.

For sequencing, an Illumina HiSeq 2500 was employed. Quantitative 5'-RACE with molecular barcodes was used to prepare TCR beta libraries. In the source study's methods: To identify disease-linked TCR variants, a new computational method was used, one built on a probabilistic model of VDJ rearrangement. TCRdb reprocessing: public reads trimmed at Q25 with fastp, clones called with MiXCR, in-frame beta chains kept. Each entry is one CDR3 protein sequence, shown with its most common DNA and genes. TCRdb, rather than the study authors, made the V and J calls. The sample profile shows around 210,000 distinct CDR3 sequences; 8% to 9% of them were found once. The top ten clones comprise approximately 4.8% of the sample.

This clonotype was sampled from a female donor with ankylosing spondylitis or in good health (not recorded which). Specimen: blood, either unsorted or a sorted T cell fraction (not recorded which). This chain joins TRBV7-8 to TRBJ2-2; 8 bases in between match TRBD1. The CDR3 corresponds to CASSLGTGLTGELFF. The DNA sequence reads TGTGCCAGCAGCTTAGGGACAGGGCTAACCGGGGAGCTGTTTTTT.